One and the same sample provided the 7 T cell receptor beta chains below, sequenced in a study of beta chain features in type 1 diabetes. The study reverse transcribed the entire isolated RNA, so it sequenced expressed TCRB transcripts. The repertoire was sequenced with immunoSEQ multiplex PCR; TCRdb's copy has only in-frame clones and lacks some. The data contain under 400,000 clones, 15% to 20% of them seen just once; the ten biggest clones take up roughly 0.045%. What was sequenced was naive CD4+ T cells from blood. The origin of the receptors is a woman younger than 35 in good health.

This clone has only a few counts. The junction departs from the called germline gene at one end, perhaps through a read error. The chain combines TRBV7-9 with TRBJ2-3; D might be TRBD2 (5 bases). There are 14 residues in the CDR3. Germline V gene sequence: CDR1 SEHNR, CDR2 FQNEAQ (reference sequence). The CDR3: CASSPGLSIDTQYF. CDR3 nucleotide sequence: TGTGCCAGCAGCCCCGGACTCAGCATAGATACGCAGTATTTT.

The rearrangement joins TRBV9 to TRBJ1-1; possibly TRBD1 for D (5 bases). Germline V gene lookup returns CDR1 SGDLS and CDR2 YYNGEE. CDR3 length equals 15 residues. Trimming cost V 0 bases and J 4 bases, with 13 bases left between them. CDR3 in DNA: TGTGCCAGCAGCGTAGGTCGGGGGTTCGCCACTGAAGCTTTCTTT. Amino acid sequence: CASSVGRGFATEAFF.

The chain employs TRBV19 and TRBJ1-1; 7 bases map to TRBD1. This CDR3 is built from 16 residues. The ends lost 2 bases at V and 5 bases at J; junction bases unmatched: 11. Germline V CDR1 and CDR2: LNHDA, SQIVND (reference sequence). The DNA of the CDR3 is TGTGCCAGTAGTATACTACGGACAGGAGGGGGAACTGAAGCTTTCTTT. It is translated as CASSILRTGGGTEAFF.

J is TRBJ1-2 and V is TRBV4-1, with a weak D call TRBD1 (6 bases). V lost 4 bases and J 2 bases, leaving 14 bases between the germline ends. There are 15 residues in the CDR3. Germline CDR1 is MGHRA and CDR2 is YSYEKL. The CDR3 loop reads CASSRLTGTNYGYTF. CDR3 nucleotides: TGCGCCAGCAGCCGACTTACAGGGACCAACTATGGCTACACCTTC.

This clone was seen a handful of times. The rearrangement uses TRBV11-2 and TRBJ2-4; D is ambiguous. Germline V gives CDR1 SGHAT, CDR2 FQNNGV. CDR3 size: 13 residues. V lost 6 bases and J lost 0, with 6 bases in between. The CDR3 is CASSSIAKNIQYF. In DNA form, the CDR3 reads TGTGCCAGCAGTTCCATAGCCAAAAACATTCAGTACTTC.

This clone has more than one count but fewer than ten. The CDR3 here is CASSHGQVAAQETQYF. The CDR3 nucleotides read TGCGCCAGCAGTCATGGACAGGTCGCGGCCCAAGAGACCCAGTACTTC. The chain couples TRBV5-1 to TRBJ2-5; 7 bases line up with TRBD1. The CDR3 covers 16 residues. The J segment lost 1 base and the V segment lost 5 bases, leaving 11 bases of the junction unmatched. Germline V gene data show CDR1 as SGHRS and CDR2 as YFSETQ.

The rearrangement uses TRBV30 and TRBJ1-6; 7 nucleotides align to TRBD1. This CDR3 is 15 amino acids long. The V segment lost 2 bases and the J segment 6 bases; nucleotides outside the gene matches: 7. Germline loops: CDR1 GTSNPN, CDR2 SVGIG (reference sequence). The CDR3 DNA follows: TGTGCCTGGAGTCCCAAGGCAGGGGGTAATTCACCCCTCCACTTT. Its translation: CAWSPKAGGNSPLHF.